A selection of T cell receptor beta chains follows, all from one sample in a study of T-cell reconstitution after alpha-beta-depleted transplantation in children. One entry per CDR3 protein results from TCRdb running MiXCR on the PCR reads. Among fewer than 250,000 distinct CDR3 sequences, approximately 15% were seen once, and the ten largest hold approximately 40%. This specimen was PBMCs, mostly from graft donor cells, taken 360 days after TCRalphabeta/CD19-depleted stem cell transplant. The receptors originated from a male patient between 2 and 10 years old who had a stem cell transplant for acute lymphoblastic leukemia, so the T cells may come from the graft donor. CDR3s leave out the opening cysteine and the closing phenylalanine or tryptophan. The order of the fields is CDR3 protein, V gene, D gene, CDR3 length. The D gene is left open where the match is weak.

CDR3 protein: ASSPGGGPNQPQH; V gene: TRBV12-3/TRBV12-4; D gene: NA; CDR3 length: 13
CDR3 protein: AISESARNSPLH; V gene: TRBV10-3; D gene: NA; CDR3 length: 12
CDR3 protein: ASMQGAFPTGELF; V gene: TRBV2; D gene: TRBD1; CDR3 length: 13
CDR3 protein: ASRPPGTDHNEQF; V gene: TRBV5-1; D gene: TRBD1; CDR3 length: 13
CDR3 protein: SATRGQGGAYEQY; V gene: TRBV20-1; D gene: TRBD1; CDR3 length: 13
CDR3 protein: SARVEGWEETQY; V gene: TRBV20-1; D gene: NA; CDR3 length: 12
CDR3 protein: AISDWGLIRTDTQY; V gene: TRBV10-3; D gene: NA; CDR3 length: 14
CDR3 protein: ASSYVGGAADTQY; V gene: TRBV5-1; D gene: NA; CDR3 length: 13
CDR3 protein: ASSDGQGEKLF; V gene: TRBV6-1; D gene: TRBD1; CDR3 length: 11
CDR3 protein: ASPPPNHSYNEQF; V gene: TRBV12-3/TRBV12-4; D gene: NA; CDR3 length: 13
CDR3 protein: ASSLSGGLGTEAF; V gene: TRBV5-1; D gene: NA; CDR3 length: 13
CDR3 protein: ASRPKSSYNSPLH; V gene: TRBV7-2; D gene: NA; CDR3 length: 13
CDR3 protein: ASSSGLGGDEQY; V gene: TRBV27; D gene: NA; CDR3 length: 12
CDR3 protein: ASSRTGGGEQF; V gene: TRBV6-1; D gene: TRBD1; CDR3 length: 11
CDR3 protein: ASSLVPSSRAEAF; V gene: TRBV7-9; D gene: NA; CDR3 length: 13
CDR3 protein: ASSVDAYSYEQY; V gene: TRBV9; D gene: NA; CDR3 length: 12
CDR3 protein: ASSLGLAGGPQETQY; V gene: TRBV5-1; D gene: TRBD2; CDR3 length: 15
CDR3 protein: SAKWMNTEAF; V gene: TRBV20-1; D gene: NA; CDR3 length: 10
CDR3 protein: ASSVGDRGYEQY; V gene: TRBV9; D gene: TRBD1; CDR3 length: 12
CDR3 protein: ASSSRGVYGYT; V gene: TRBV5-1; D gene: NA; CDR3 length: 11
CDR3 protein: ASRPTGASTDTQY; V gene: TRBV12-3/TRBV12-4; D gene: TRBD1; CDR3 length: 13
CDR3 protein: ASSRRDREWGNEQF; V gene: TRBV6-2/TRBV6-3; D gene: TRBD1; CDR3 length: 14
CDR3 protein: SASHPGGGGRSYEQY; V gene: TRBV20-1; D gene: NA; CDR3 length: 15
CDR3 protein: ASGPLGASSGEQY; V gene: TRBV12-5; D gene: NA; CDR3 length: 13
CDR3 protein: ASSYPPIQETQY; V gene: TRBV6-2/TRBV6-3; D gene: NA; CDR3 length: 12
CDR3 protein: ATWDRYLDEQY; V gene: TRBV10-3; D gene: TRBD1; CDR3 length: 11
CDR3 protein: ASSPKPRRLLYNEQF; V gene: TRBV5-1; D gene: NA; CDR3 length: 15
CDR3 protein: SASRLAGGGTDTQY; V gene: TRBV20-1; D gene: TRBD2; CDR3 length: 14
CDR3 protein: ASRRGQGGYMNTEAF; V gene: TRBV6-1; D gene: TRBD1; CDR3 length: 15
CDR3 protein: ASSPQEETQY; V gene: TRBV12-3/TRBV12-4; D gene: NA; CDR3 length: 10
CDR3 protein: ATSWANHNQPQH; V gene: TRBV15; D gene: NA; CDR3 length: 12
CDR3 protein: ASSRLAGADTGELF; V gene: TRBV7-2; D gene: TRBD2; CDR3 length: 14
CDR3 protein: ASSLQSLWTSGRGEQF; V gene: TRBV7-2; D gene: TRBD2; CDR3 length: 16
CDR3 protein: ASSLGSNHSPLH; V gene: TRBV5-1; D gene: NA; CDR3 length: 12
CDR3 protein: ASSLSSGGAGTGELF; V gene: TRBV7-2; D gene: TRBD2; CDR3 length: 15
CDR3 protein: AISFGQTRTDTQY; V gene: TRBV10-3; D gene: NA; CDR3 length: 13
CDR3 protein: ASTSGANVLT; V gene: TRBV12-3/TRBV12-4; D gene: NA; CDR3 length: 10
CDR3 protein: SVEDRGSYNEQF; V gene: TRBV29-1; D gene: NA; CDR3 length: 12
CDR3 protein: ASRGTEAF; V gene: TRBV7-9; D gene: NA; CDR3 length: 8
CDR3 protein: ASSQDRGIRGGELF; V gene: TRBV4-3; D gene: NA; CDR3 length: 14
CDR3 protein: ASSQAVGPPSVNEKLF; V gene: TRBV3-1; D gene: NA; CDR3 length: 16
CDR3 protein: ASSLAGSRYGNTIY; V gene: TRBV5-1; D gene: NA; CDR3 length: 14
CDR3 protein: SVDALGNEQF; V gene: TRBV29-1; D gene: NA; CDR3 length: 10
CDR3 protein: ASSAATGVMNTEAF; V gene: TRBV7-6; D gene: NA; CDR3 length: 14
CDR3 protein: ASTLGWGQGRPTIYNEQF; V gene: TRBV27; D gene: TRBD1; CDR3 length: 18
CDR3 protein: ASSRWTGESDTQY; V gene: TRBV7-9; D gene: TRBD1; CDR3 length: 13
CDR3 protein: SATRGNSYEQY; V gene: TRBV20-1; D gene: NA; CDR3 length: 11
CDR3 protein: ASSFVAVNEQF; V gene: TRBV7-2; D gene: NA; CDR3 length: 11
CDR3 protein: ASSFWTGQNTEAF; V gene: TRBV5-6; D gene: TRBD1; CDR3 length: 13
CDR3 protein: SARDVGSDNEQF; V gene: TRBV20-1; D gene: NA; CDR3 length: 12